The 32 T cell receptor beta chains below were found in one sample sequenced in a study of blood T cell repertoires in COVID-19. The method was immunoSEQ multiplex PCR; TCRdb's version includes in-frame clones alone and lacks a portion of them. The table has roughly 500,000 clones, roughly 90% seen once; the top ten hold less than 2%. Sequencing used PBMCs or T cells enriched from blood (not recorded which). These receptors were collected from a woman in her 40s who had recovered from COVID-19.

V usage is TRBV2 and J usage is TRBJ1-2; D perhaps matches TRBD1 (5 bases). The CDR3 runs 14 residues. Trimming took off 7 bases at V and 2 bases at J, with 14 bases between the two ends. CDR1 is SNHLY and CDR2 is FYNNEI in the germline V gene. The CDR3 nucleotides are TGTGCCAGCAACCCCGCGACAGCAAACTATGGCTACACCTTC. It codes for CASNPATANYGYTF. Supplemented by reference TRBV2 and TRBJ1-2, the full variable domain reads EPEVTQTPSHQVTQMGQEVILRCVPISNHLYFYWYRQILGQKVEFLVSFYNNEISEKSEIFDDQFSVERPDGSNFTLKIRSTKLEDSAMYFCASNPATANYGYTFGSGTRLTVV.

The V and J genes are TRBV3-1 (or the pseudogene TRBV3-2) and TRBJ1-1; D perhaps matches TRBD1 (5 bases). V shed 2 bases and J shed 1 base, with 14 bases lying between them. CDR1 is LGHDT and CDR2 is YNNKEL in the germline V gene (reference sequence). The CDR3 covers 16 residues. The chain's CDR3 is CASSQYLGPANTEAFF. CDR3 sequence (DNA): TGTGCCAGCAGCCAATACTTGGGGCCCGCGAACACTGAAGCTTTCTTT.

This clone was picked up one time. The gene calls are TRBV2 and TRBJ2-3; no clear D. Trimming cost V 8 bases and J 2 bases, with 5 bases left between them. This CDR3 region has 11 residues. Germline V lookup: CDR1 SNHLY, CDR2 FYNNEI. The CDR3 loop is CASLITDTQYF. In nucleotides, the CDR3 is TGTGCCAGCCTAATCACAGATACGCAGTATTTT.

This clone occurred once. V and J are TRBV6-2 or TRBV6-3 and TRBJ2-7; D possibly corresponds to TRBD1 (6 bases). The V end was cut by 4 bases, the J end by 4 bases, with 20 bases between. The germline gives CDR1 MNHEY, CDR2 SVGEGT. This CDR3 has 16 residues. CDR3 coding DNA: TGTGCCAGCAGTTCTTTACAGGGCTCCGTCCTATACGAGCAGTACTTC. Translating it yields CASSSLQGSVLYEQYF.

This rearrangement joins TRBV7-9 to TRBJ1-2; the D is unclear. Germline V gene data show CDR1 as SEHNR and CDR2 as FQNEAQ (reference sequence). V was pared by 5 bases and J by 8 bases, with 21 bases between. CDR3 size: 15 residues. The CDR3 bases are TGTGCCAGCAGCACTCTGCCGGGAGGAGGGTCAGGCTACACCTTC. Its protein product is CASSTLPGGGSGYTF.

Comment on this clone: A junction end diverges from the germline sequence, so it may reflect a read error. The CDR3 protein is CASSESGQGDSVF. The CDR3 DNA follows: TGTGCCAGCAGTGAATCGGGACAGGGAGATTCAGTCTTC. The rearrangement joins TRBV2 to TRBJ2-1, with TRBD1 identical over 9 bases. CDR3 size: 13 residues. Germline V lookup: CDR1 SNHLY, CDR2 FYNNEI.

The gene calls are TRBV19 and TRBJ2-7, with D possibly TRBD2 on 6 matching bases. V was shortened by 6 bases and J by 7 bases, with 16 bases between the two germline ends. Germline V CDR1 and CDR2: LNHDA, SQIVND (reference sequence). This CDR3 is built from 13 residues. CDR3 protein: CASSPRDFPEQYF. The CDR3 nucleotides are TGTGCCAGTAGCCCCCGGGACTTTCCAGAGCAGTACTTC. Full variable domain (missing parts from reference TRBV19 and TRBJ2-7): DGGITQSPKYLFRKEGQNVTLSCEQNLNHDAMYWYRQDPGQGLRLIYYSQIVNDFQKGDIAEGYSVSREKKESFPLTVTSAQKNPTAFYLCASSPRDFPEQYFGPGTRLTVT.

Regarding this clone: One end of the junction fails to match germline, which may point to a read error. This sequence joins TRBV12-3 or TRBV12-4 and TRBJ2-7, with TRBD2 as a possible D gene (6 bases). The CDR3 is made up of 13 amino acids. In DNA form, the CDR3 reads TGTGCCAGCAATTTAGGAAGTGGAGGGGAGCAGTACTTC. It specifies CASNLGSGGEQYF.

The genes are TRBV15 and TRBJ1-1, with 8 bases aligning to TRBD1. V trimming: 2 bases; J trimming: 4 bases; junction bases outside the gene matches: 9. The CDR3 runs 16 residues. Germline values: CDR1 LNHNV, CDR2 YYDKDF (reference sequence). The DNA for the CDR3 is TGTGCCACCAGCAGACTAACGGACAGGGCGGGCACTGAAGCTTTCTTT. It translates to CATSRLTDRAGTEAFF.

V and J are TRBV6-5 and TRBJ1-6; possibly TRBD1 for D (5 bases). Between the trimmed V and J ends, which lost 8 bases and 6 bases, there was a span of 14 bases. The CDR3 loop spans 14 amino acids. Per germline, CDR1 MNHEY and CDR2 SVGAGI. This CDR3 is CASRFGGGNSPLHF. CDR3 nucleotides: TGTGCCAGCCGCTTTGGGGGGGGTAATTCACCCCTCCACTTT.

The rearrangement uses TRBV5-1 and TRBJ2-1; TRBD2 agrees at 8 bases. This CDR3 has 16 residues. The J segment lost 2 bases and the V segment lost 1 base, leaving 5 bases of the junction unmatched. Germline-derived CDR1 and CDR2 are SGHRS and YFSETQ. CDR3 residues: CASSLLQRGTYNEQFF. Written as DNA, the CDR3 is TGCGCCAGCAGCTTGCTTCAGCGGGGGACCTACAATGAGCAGTTCTTC.

V is TRBV6-2 or TRBV6-3 and J is TRBJ1-2; 7 bases fit TRBD1. Per the germline V gene, CDR1 is MNHEY and CDR2 is SVGEGT. J was trimmed by 1 base and V by 2 bases; bases with no gene match: 4. The CDR3 consists of 15 residues. This CDR3 is CASSYLTGINYGYTF. The CDR3 DNA reads as TGTGCCAGCAGTTACCTGACAGGGATTAACTATGGCTACACCTTC.

This rearrangement joins TRBV29-1 to TRBJ2-7, with D possibly being TRBD1 (6 bases). V was shortened by 6 bases and J by 5 bases, with 14 bases between the two germline ends. Germline V CDR1 and CDR2: SQVTM, ANQGSEA. The CDR3 covers 12 residues. Here the CDR3 DNA reads TGCAGCGTCCGACCCCACAGGGACGAGCAGTACTTC. Its protein product is CSVRPHRDEQYF.

The chain employs TRBV6-5 and TRBJ1-2; 7 bases agree with TRBD1. This CDR3 is 15 amino acids long. J gave up 4 bases and V 6 bases, and 11 bases lay outside the gene matches. The germline CDR1 and CDR2 sequences are MNHEY and SVGAGI. Written as DNA, the CDR3 is TGTGCCAGCAGCACTCAACAGGGGTCCACCTATGGCTACACCTTC. Residues: CASSTQQGSTYGYTF.

V and J are TRBV11-2 and TRBJ1-5; D remains ambiguous. The CDR3 covers 15 residues. Germline V CDR1 and CDR2: SGHAT, FQNNGV. The V gene lost 5 bases and the J gene lost 0 bases, with 11 bases spanning the gap. CDR3 protein: CASSPGTYSNQPQHF. Here the CDR3 DNA reads TGTGCCAGCAGCCCGGGAACTTATAGCAATCAGCCCCAGCATTTT.

The chain recombines TRBV27 with TRBJ2-1; 7 bases map to TRBD2. This CDR3 spans 16 amino acids. Per germline, CDR1 MNHEY and CDR2 SMNVEV (reference sequence). Trimming removed 5 bases from V and 3 bases from J; junction bases left unmatched: 10. In nucleotides, the CDR3 is TGTGCCAGCAGTACAACGGGACTACGTTTCTACAATGAGCAGTTCTTC. This sequence encodes CASSTTGLRFYNEQFF.

This chain connects TRBV7-9 to TRBJ2-1; D might be TRBD2 (6 bases). Germline V gives CDR1 SEHNR, CDR2 FQNEAQ (reference sequence). The CDR3 is 12 amino acids. V lost 5 bases and J lost 8, with 10 bases in between. The CDR3 is CASSVTGDEQFF. CDR3 sequence (DNA): TGTGCCAGCAGCGTGACGGGGGATGAGCAGTTCTTC.

V gene TRBV2 combines with J gene TRBJ2-5, with 12 bases aligning to TRBD2. The CDR3 runs to 15 residues. The trim removed 7 bases at V and 5 bases at J, leaving 8 bases unmatched. Per germline, CDR1 SNHLY and CDR2 FYNNEI. DNA of the CDR3: TGTGCCAGCAATCTAGCGGGAGGGCCATCCGAGACCCAGTACTTC. Translation gives CASNLAGGPSETQYF.

This clone was counted once. The genes are TRBV12-3 or TRBV12-4 and TRBJ1-2; maybe TRBD1 (5 bases). CDR3 length: 11 amino acids. V dropped 6 bases and J dropped 9 bases, with 11 bases sitting between them. The CDR3 loop reads CASRGEFSYTF. CDR3 nucleotide sequence: TGTGCCAGCAGAGGGGAATTTAGCTACACCTTC.

This chain joins TRBV2 and TRBJ1-1; TRBD1 is a possible D gene (6 bases). The CDR3 runs to 12 residues. The V and J ends lost 11 bases and 0 bases respectively, with 10 bases between them. In germline, CDR1 is SNHLY, CDR2 FYNNEI. The CDR3 region has the DNA TGTGCCGGGGGACATCTGAACACTGAAGCTTTCTTT. This codes for CAGGHLNTEAFF.

The CDR3: CASSPGTRNYEQYF. Written as DNA, the CDR3 is TGCGCCAGCAGCCCTGGGACTAGGAATTACGAGCAGTACTTC. This chain links TRBV4-1 with TRBJ2-7, with 8 bases aligning to TRBD2. The CDR3 is made up of 14 amino acids. Trimming took 4 bases from V and 4 from J; bases not matched to a gene: 6. Germline lookup yields CDR1 MGHRA and CDR2 YSYEKL.

The chain is built from TRBV21-1 and TRBJ1-1; the table's D call of TRBD1 was not tested on the DNA. TRBV21-1 is tagged as a pseudogene. CDR3 length: 12 amino acids. In nucleotides, the CDR3 is TGTGCCAGCAGCAAATGGACAGGGGAAGCTTTCTTT. Translating gives CASSKWTGEAFF.

The chain uses TRBV4-3 and TRBJ2-3, with TRBD1 matching 7 bases. The germline V gene has CDR1 LGHNA and CDR2 YSLEER. The CDR3 sequence is 19 residues long. The ends lost 1 base at V and 5 bases at J; junction bases unmatched: 18. The CDR3 here is CASSQVRSWDKGGRDTQYF. The CDR3 DNA sequence: TGCGCCAGCAGCCAAGTCAGGTCGTGGGATAAAGGGGGCAGAGATACGCAGTATTTT.

This clone showed up just a few times. V and J are TRBV6-2 or TRBV6-3 and TRBJ2-7; D is undetermined. V lost 1 base to trimming and J lost 2 bases, with 12 bases between them. Per the germline V gene, CDR1 is MNHEY and CDR2 is SVGEGT. The CDR3 consists of 15 residues. The CDR3 region is CASSYLAVPAYEQYF. The CDR3 DNA is TGTGCCAGCAGTTACTTGGCAGTCCCTGCCTACGAGCAGTACTTC.

V usage is TRBV5-4 and J usage is TRBJ2-7; 14 bases agree with TRBD2. Trimming removed 4 bases from V and 5 bases from J; junction bases left unmatched: 5. Per the germline V gene, CDR1 is SGHNT and CDR2 is YYREEE (reference sequence). The CDR3 totals 15 residues. The CDR3 is CASSLGTSGSHEQYF. The CDR3 bases are TGTGCCAGCAGCCTCGGGACTAGCGGGAGTCACGAGCAGTACTTC.

This chain links TRBV24-1 with TRBJ2-2; TRBD1 might be the D (6 bases). Germline assignment: CDR1 KGHDR and CDR2 SFDVKD. The CDR3 runs 13 residues. Between the trimmed V and J ends, which lost 8 bases and 5 bases, there was a span of 11 bases. CDR3 in DNA: TGTGCCACCAAGGGAGACAGGACCGGGGAGCTGTTTTTT. It specifies CATKGDRTGELFF.

The chain is built from TRBV9 and TRBJ1-5; possible D gene TRBD1, 6 bases. V lost 3 bases, J lost 6 bases, and 10 bases lay in between. This CDR3 region has 13 residues. Germline V gene data show CDR1 as SGDLS and CDR2 as YYNGEE. This CDR3 is CASSAGVGQPQHF. CDR3 coding DNA: TGTGCCAGCAGCGCAGGGGTAGGTCAGCCCCAGCATTTT.

The chain has TRBV9 and TRBJ2-7, with a possible D match to TRBD2 (5 bases). Germline assignment: CDR1 SGDLS and CDR2 YYNGEE. The CDR3 contains 15 residues. Trimming left V 3 bases short and J 2 bases short, with 15 bases between. The CDR3, as DNA: TGTGCCAGCAGCGCCAACCCGGGGATGCCCTACGAGCAGTACTTC. Its protein is CASSANPGMPYEQYF.

A note on this clone: The junction differs from germline at one of its ends, possibly a read error. The CDR3 loop reads CASSEYRVVF. In nucleotides, the CDR3 is TGTGCCAGCAGTGAGTACAGGGTGGTCTTC. The gene calls are TRBV6-1 and TRBJ2-1; perhaps TRBD1 as D (6 bases). The CDR3 is 10 residues long. Per germline, CDR1 MNHNS and CDR2 SASEGT.

This clone was detected a few times. The rearrangement uses TRBV6-2 or TRBV6-3 and TRBJ2-1; D uncertain. The CDR3 is 15 residues long. Germline V gene lookup returns CDR1 MNHEY and CDR2 SVGEGT. V dropped 5 bases and J dropped 2 bases, with 13 bases sitting between them. The CDR3 DNA sequence: TGTGCCAGCAGTACCCCCCGGCGGCCCTACAATGAGCAGTTCTTC. This gives the protein CASSTPRRPYNEQFF.

V gene TRBV29-1 combines with J gene TRBJ1-2; maybe TRBD1 (6 bases). The V gene's germline CDR1 is SQVTM and CDR2 ANQGSEA. The CDR3 length is 12 residues. Trimming shortened V by 4 bases and J by 1 base, and 7 bases separated the two germline ends. Here the CDR3 reads CSVAGVNYGYTF. The CDR3 DNA reads as TGCAGCGTTGCAGGGGTTAACTATGGCTACACCTTC.

V usage is TRBV6-5 and J usage is TRBJ1-1; 7 bases are a match to TRBD1. Trimming took 5 bases from V and 5 from J; bases not matched to a gene: 8. The CDR3 is made up of 14 amino acids. Germline V gene sequence: CDR1 MNHEY, CDR2 SVGAGI. The CDR3 loop reads CASSRTGGETEAFF. The CDR3 DNA reads TGTGCCAGCAGTAGGACAGGTGGAGAAACTGAAGCTTTCTTT.